Following are 18 T cell receptor beta chains from one sample sequenced in a study of cytomegalovirus exposure and HLA in healthy donors. With 60 Vbeta and 13 Jbeta primers, the PCR was carried out. Assay: immunoSEQ multiplex PCR; the TCRdb copy retains only in-frame clones and omits some. The sample holds roughly 62,000 clones, around 77% seen once. The sequencing sample was made of PBMCs. The receptors derive from a middle-aged woman in good health and CMV-seropositive.

The chain links TRBV7-9 to TRBJ2-1; D gene ambiguous. Trimming left V 1 base short and J 7 bases short, with 8 bases between. CDR1 SEHNR and CDR2 FQNEAQ come from the germline V gene (reference sequence). The length of the CDR3 is 13 residues. The CDR3 here is CASSLDSLNEQFF. The CDR3 nucleotides are TGTGCCAGCAGCTTAGACAGTTTAAATGAGCAGTTCTTC. Full variable domain (missing parts from reference TRBV7-9 and TRBJ2-1): DTGVSQNPRHKITKRGQNVTFRCDPISEHNRLYWYRQTLGQGPEFLTYFQNEAQLEKSRLLSDRFSAERPKGSFSTLEIQRTEQGDSAMYLCASSLDSLNEQFFGPGTRLTVL.

CDR3 loop: CASSGPGQGASSGANVLTF. The DNA for the CDR3 is TGTGCCAGCTCCGGTCCGGGACAGGGGGCGTCCTCTGGGGCCAACGTCCTGACTTTC. The gene calls are TRBV18 and TRBJ2-6; 12 nucleotides match TRBD1. CDR3 length equals 19 residues. The germline V gene encodes CDR1 KGHSH and CDR2 LQKENI. V lost 6 bases, J lost 0 bases, and 9 bases stayed unmatched.

This sequence joins TRBV5-1 and TRBJ2-3; D is unclear. The CDR3 extends over 13 amino acids. The V and J ends lost 4 bases and 2 bases respectively, with 8 bases between them. Germline V gene lookup returns CDR1 SGHRS and CDR2 YFSETQ. CDR3 sequence: CASSPTVTDTQYF. CDR3 DNA: TGCGCCAGCAGCCCCACTGTCACAGATACGCAGTATTTT.

The J gene is TRBJ1-6, the V gene TRBV1. TRBV1 is tagged as a pseudogene. CDR3 size: 15 residues. CDR3 DNA sequence: TGCACCAGCCGCGCGGGGCAGCGTCAAAATTCACCCCTCCACTTT. Amino acids: CTSRAGQRQNSPLHF.

The gene calls are TRBV7-2 and TRBJ1-2; 11 positions match TRBD1. Per the germline V gene, CDR1 is SGHTA and CDR2 is FQGNSA. The V gene end was trimmed by 4 bases and the J gene end by 7 bases; junction bases not matched to a gene: 8. This CDR3 has 15 amino acids. The CDR3 DNA reads TGTGCCAGCAGCTCCTCACGGACAGGGGGCGGTGGCTACACCTTC. This sequence encodes CASSSSRTGGGGYTF.

The chain is built from TRBV5-1 and TRBJ2-5; 7 positions agree with TRBD2. CDR3 length: 14 amino acids. The germline CDR1 and CDR2 sequences are SGHRS and YFSETQ. Trimming took 0 bases from V and 4 from J; bases not matched to a gene: 3. The CDR3 DNA sequence: TGCGCCAGCAGCTTGGCGGGGGGAGCAGAGACCCAGTACTTC. As protein: CASSLAGGAETQYF.

This chain connects TRBV5-4 to TRBJ2-7; 7 bases agree with TRBD2. The V gene's germline CDR1 is SGHNT and CDR2 YYREEE (reference sequence). Germline trimming cut 4 bases from V and 7 bases from J; bases unmatched to any gene: 11. CDR3 size: 14 residues. CDR3 bases: TGTGCCAGCAGCAAAGGACTAGATCTGATTGAGCAGTACTTC. Amino acids: CASSKGLDLIEQYF.

This clone turned up a few times. The V call is TRBV5-1, the J call TRBJ2-1; TRBD1 agrees at 8 bases. The CDR3 runs 15 residues. V lost 3 bases and J lost 7; bases outside the gene matches: 9. The germline V gene encodes CDR1 SGHRS and CDR2 YFSETQ. The CDR3 reads CASSSRGLDQNEQFF. CDR3 DNA: TGCGCCAGCAGCTCCAGGGGGCTTGATCAGAATGAGCAGTTCTTC. Full variable domain (missing parts from reference TRBV5-1 and TRBJ2-1): KAGVTQTPRYLIKTRGQQVTLSCSPISGHRSVSWYQQTPGQGLQFLFEYFSETQRNKGNFPGRFSGRQFSNSRSEMNVSTLELGDSALYLCASSSRGLDQNEQFFGPGTRLTVL.

V is TRBV27 and J is TRBJ2-7; weak D call: TRBD2 (6 bases). Germline V gene data show CDR1 as MNHEY and CDR2 as SMNVEV (reference sequence). There are 17 residues in the CDR3. V was trimmed by 4 bases and J by 0 bases, leaving 19 bases between them. Here the CDR3 DNA reads TGTGCCAGCAGTTCCCTCGGATTCTCGCGGGGCTCCTACGAGCAGTACTTC. Protein sequence: CASSSLGFSRGSYEQYF.

The V gene is TRBV7-7, the J gene TRBJ1-6; D call uncertain. V was trimmed by 1 base and J by 10 bases, leaving 8 bases between them. Germline V lookup: CDR1 SSHAT, CDR2 FNYEAQ (reference sequence). The CDR3 extends over 13 amino acids. For the CDR3, the DNA is TGTGCCAGCAGCTTAGGAGCGAACTCACCCCTCCACTTT. Amino acid sequence: CASSLGANSPLHF. The whole variable domain, remainder taken from reference TRBV7-7 and TRBJ1-6, is GAGVSQSPRYKVTKRGQDVTLRCDPISSHATLYWYQQALGQGPEFLTYFNYEAQPDKSGLPSDRFSAERPEGSISTLTIQRTEQRDSAMYRCASSLGANSPLHFGNGTRLTVT.

The V gene is TRBV10-2, the J gene TRBJ2-2; TRBD2 matches at 10 bases. V trimming: 7 bases; J trimming: 1 base; junction bases outside the gene matches: 3. The germline gives CDR1 WSHSY, CDR2 SAAADI. This CDR3 has 15 residues. CDR3 DNA sequence: TGCGCCAGCACCCCTAGCGGGGGGAACACCGGGGAGCTGTTTTTT. This encodes CASTPSGGNTGELFF.

A word on this clone: This sample includes further DNA sequences coding for the same CDR3. V and J are TRBV9 and TRBJ2-3; TRBD2 might be the D (5 bases). This CDR3 is built from 17 residues. V was pared by 2 bases and J by 4 bases, with 20 bases between. The germline V gene has CDR1 SGDLS and CDR2 YYNGEE. This CDR3 is CASSVLGGPRGPDTQYF. CDR3 sequence (DNA): TGTGCCAGCAGCGTCCTGGGCGGGCCCCGAGGGCCAGATACGCAGTATTTT.

The chain links TRBV7-9 to TRBJ1-4; D unresolved. V lost 0 bases and J 4 bases, leaving 12 bases between the germline ends. Germline CDR1 is SEHNR and CDR2 is FQNEAQ (reference sequence). There are 16 residues in the CDR3. The CDR3 region is CASSLALGSGNEKLFF. CDR3 nucleotide sequence: TGTGCCAGCAGCTTAGCCCTAGGTAGTGGTAATGAAAAACTGTTTTTT. Variable domain in full (rest from reference TRBV7-9 and TRBJ1-4): DTGVSQNPRHKITKRGQNVTFRCDPISEHNRLYWYRQTLGQGPEFLTYFQNEAQLEKSRLLSDRFSAERPKGSFSTLEIQRTEQGDSAMYLCASSLALGSGNEKLFFGSGTQLSVL.

This clone is a singleton in its sample. CDR3 in amino acids: CAWSAGGTDTQYF. As DNA, the CDR3 is TGTGCCTGGAGCGCGGGGGGCACAGATACGCAGTATTTT. V gene TRBV30 combines with J gene TRBJ2-3, with 7 bases that match TRBD2. CDR3 size: 13 residues. The ends lost 3 bases at V and 1 base at J; junction bases unmatched: 1. CDR1 GTSNPN and CDR2 SVGIG come from the germline V gene (reference sequence).

The rearrangement joins TRBV5-1 to TRBJ1-5, with TRBD1 identical over 7 bases. The CDR3 has 17 residues. V trimming: 4 bases; J trimming: 0 bases; junction bases outside the gene matches: 10. CDR1 SGHRS and CDR2 YFSETQ come from the germline V gene. The CDR3 protein is CASSPGTARVSNQPQHF. The CDR3, as DNA: TGCGCCAGCAGCCCGGGGACAGCGAGGGTTAGCAATCAGCCCCAGCATTTT.

The rearrangement joins TRBV9 to TRBJ1-1, with a tentative D call TRBD1 (5 bases). Germline V gene data show CDR1 as SGDLS and CDR2 as YYNGEE. The CDR3 totals 15 residues. Trimming shortened V by 4 bases and J by 8 bases, and 21 bases separated the two germline ends. The CDR3 coding sequence is TGTGCCAGCAGCCCCCCCCAGGGACTAGAGGCGGAAGCTTTCTTT. This gives the protein CASSPPQGLEAEAFF.

With respect to this clone: The junction shows a germline mismatch at one end, possibly a read error. This chain connects TRBV5-5 to TRBJ2-7; 8 nucleotides align to TRBD1. From germline, CDR1 is SGHKS and CDR2 YYEKEE (reference sequence). This CDR3 has 14 residues. Written as DNA, the CDR3 is TGTGCCAGCAGCTGGGAACCGACCGGGACAGGCCTCATGTTC. Amino acids: CASSWEPTGTGLMF.

The rearrangement joins TRBV9 to TRBJ1-6; possibly TRBD1 for D (6 bases). The V gene's germline CDR1 is SGDLS and CDR2 YYNGEE. With 0 bases removed from V and 8 bases from J, the gap between germline ends came to 15 bases. This CDR3 is built from 16 residues. This CDR3 reads CASSVAPQGRDSPLHF. Here the CDR3 DNA reads TGTGCCAGCAGCGTAGCCCCACAGGGAAGGGATTCACCCCTCCACTTT.